This T cell receptor beta chain was obtained from a study of blood T cell repertoires in COVID-19. Study details: Samples of COVID-19 (acute and convalescent) were obtained from the United States, Italy and Spain. T cells, B-cell-depleted T cells, or PBMCs supplied cDNA or gDNA.

Methods used by the authors: Reference gene primer amplification yielded estimated nucleated cell counts. The repertoire was sequenced with immunoSEQ multiplex PCR; TCRdb's copy has only in-frame clones and lacks some. V, J and clone size are those of that table, while D and trimming were read from the DNA. The sample has about 94,000 clones, about 80% seen once. The CDR3 covers 15 residues. J lost 0 bases, V lost 5 bases, and 5 bases had no gene match. Germline loops: CDR1 LGHDT, CDR2 YNNKEL (reference sequence). This sequence joins TRBV3-1 (or the pseudogene TRBV3-2) and TRBJ2-7, with 9 bases identical to TRBD1. The specimen was peripheral blood. This sequence was found in a woman aged 80 or over with acute or convalescent COVID-19. For the CDR3, the DNA is TGTGCCAGCAGCTATGACAGGGGGAGCTCCTACGAGCAGTACTTC. This translates into CASSYDRGSSYEQYF.